The clone carrying this T cell receptor (beta chain) was detected only a few times. Its matching antigen is unknown. This record belongs to a study of OX40 agonist ivuxolimab in advanced cancers. Across the whole study: Dose-escalation patients had hepatocellular carcinoma, melanoma, renal cell or head and neck cancer.

The protocol was immunoSEQ multiplex PCR, while the TCRdb copy is restricted to in-frame clones and leaves out a portion. The table lists 49,000 or so clones, roughly 88% of them singletons. Study conclusions and caveats: The study found that CD8+ T cells averaged more expanded clones than CD4+. Nonresponders, in some cases, also had low normalized T-cell clonal expansion.

The CDR3 runs to 19 residues. With V trimmed by 3 bases and J by 0 bases, 14 bases remained unmatched. Germline V gene sequence: CDR1 MNHEY, CDR2 SMNVEV (reference sequence). The V gene is TRBV27, the J gene TRBJ1-5; 7 bases match TRBD1. The source of this sequence is an adult with an advanced solid tumor such as melanoma, head and neck, liver or kidney cancer. The input for sequencing was CD4+ or CD8+ T cells sorted from blood, taken in a trial of the OX40 agonist ivuxolimab. CDR3 sequence (DNA): TGTGCCAGCAGTTTTGTCGCGACAGGGAGGTCCCCTAGCAATCAGCCCCAGCATTTT. Residues: CASSFVATGRSPSNQPQHF.